The 27 T cell receptor beta chains reported below all come from one sample, sequenced in a study of T cell responses to AZD1222 COVID-19 vaccine. The method was immunoSEQ multiplex PCR; TCRdb's version includes in-frame clones alone and lacks a portion of them. The sample has approximately 79,000 clones, around nine tenths seen once. The sample consisted of peripheral blood, taken on day 0 of AZD1222 vaccination. Receptors originate from an adult in good health.

The rearrangement links TRBV19 to TRBJ2-1, with D uncertain. This CDR3 comprises 13 residues. CDR1 is LNHDA and CDR2 is SQIVND in the germline V gene (reference sequence). V was trimmed by 1 base and J by 7 bases, leaving 8 bases between them. CDR3 amino acids: CASSIALFNEQFF. The CDR3 DNA sequence: TGTGCCAGTAGTATAGCCCTCTTTAATGAGCAGTTCTTC.

This clone was seen a single time. The chain has TRBV6-1 and TRBJ1-1; D gene unclear. CDR1 and CDR2 from the germline V gene are MNHNS and SASEGT. V lost 2 bases to trimming and J lost 4 bases, with 11 bases between them. The CDR3 totals 14 residues. CDR3 sequence reads: CASSELGRTTEAFF. The CDR3 bases are TGTGCCAGCAGTGAACTTGGCAGGACCACTGAAGCTTTCTTT.

The CDR3 loop reads CAISGQQVQDEQYV. DNA of the CDR3: TGTGCCATCAGTGGACAACAGGTACAGGACGAGCAGTACGTC. The genes are TRBV10-3 and TRBJ2-7, with D perhaps TRBD1 (5 bases). Trimming left V 4 bases short and J 5 bases short, with 15 bases between. The CDR3 covers 14 residues. CDR1 ENHRY and CDR2 SYGVKD come from the germline V gene.

This chain joins TRBV6-4 and TRBJ2-2, with D perhaps TRBD1 (6 bases). The CDR3 runs to 13 residues. Between the trimmed V and J ends, which lost 4 bases and 3 bases, there was a span of 6 bases. Germline CDR1 reads MRHNA; CDR2 reads SNTAGT. The DNA of the CDR3 is TGTGCCAGCAGTGGACAGGACACCGGGGAGCTGTTTTTT. It yields the protein CASSGQDTGELFF.

The rearrangement joins TRBV6-5 to TRBJ2-2; TRBD1 aligns across 10 bases. CDR3 size: 15 residues. V was clipped by 7 bases and J by 2 bases; unmatched bases: 4. The germline gives CDR1 MNHEY, CDR2 SVGAGI. The CDR3 nucleotides are TGTGCCAGCAAGACAGGGGGCCGTAACACCGGGGAGCTGTTTTTT. As protein: CASKTGGRNTGELFF.

This chain connects TRBV6-4 to TRBJ1-5; no firm D call. V was clipped by 3 bases and J by 5 bases, with 11 bases between them. The V gene's germline CDR1 is MRHNA and CDR2 SNTAGT. This CDR3 is 14 amino acids long. The CDR3 is CASSERGFHQPQHF. Here the CDR3 DNA reads TGTGCCAGCAGTGAAAGAGGGTTTCATCAGCCCCAGCATTTT.

This chain uses TRBV6-5 with TRBJ1-5; D is possibly TRBD1 (5 bases). This CDR3 comprises 14 residues. Germline assignment: CDR1 MNHEY and CDR2 SVGAGI. Trimming left V 0 bases short and J 5 bases short, with 8 bases between. The CDR3 nucleotides are TGTGCCAGCAGTTACTCGGGGGGGGATCAGCCCCAGCATTTT. Translating it yields CASSYSGGDQPQHF.

This clone was seen a few times. This chain joins TRBV19 and TRBJ1-6, with 9 bases aligning to TRBD1. CDR1 is LNHDA and CDR2 is SQIVND in the germline V gene (reference sequence). The CDR3 runs to 17 residues. V lost 4 bases to trimming and J lost 9 bases; unmatched junction nucleotides: 13. CDR3 loop: CASSKSPQGATGSPLHF. CDR3 in DNA: TGTGCCAGTAGTAAGTCGCCACAGGGGGCTACGGGTTCACCCCTCCACTTT.

This rearrangement joins TRBV11-2 to TRBJ1-4, with D possibly TRBD1 on 5 matching bases. The length of the CDR3 is 15 residues. Germline V lookup: CDR1 SGHAT, CDR2 FQNNGV. The V end was cut by 2 bases, the J end by 4 bases, with 11 bases between. The CDR3 protein is CASSLFVGDNEKLFF. As DNA, the CDR3 is TGTGCCAGCAGCTTATTCGTAGGGGATAATGAAAAACTGTTTTTT.

The chain carries TRBV28 and TRBJ1-1; D is ambiguous. The germline V gene encodes CDR1 MDHEN and CDR2 SYDVKM. V was shortened by 3 bases and J by 10 bases, with 12 bases between the two germline ends. The CDR3 covers 12 residues. The CDR3 sequence: CASSFVSRRAFF. CDR3 DNA: TGTGCCAGCAGTTTTGTCTCCCGAAGAGCTTTCTTT.

The gene calls are TRBV6-6 and TRBJ1-4; tentatively, D is TRBD1 (5 bases). Germline values: CDR1 MNHNY, CDR2 SVGAGI (reference sequence). V lost 11 bases and J lost 0, with 13 bases in between. This CDR3 contains 14 residues. CDR3 amino acids: CAVGESATNEKLFF. CDR3 DNA sequence: TGTGCCGTAGGGGAATCTGCAACTAATGAAAAACTGTTTTTT.

The CDR3 DNA is TGTGCCAGTAGTATGGGGAGGGCTTCAGGGACTGAAGCTTTCTTT. This gives the protein CASSMGRASGTEAFF. The chain employs TRBV19 and TRBJ1-1, with D possibly TRBD1 on 5 matching bases. V lost 3 bases to trimming and J lost 5 bases, with 16 bases between them. The germline CDR1 and CDR2 sequences are LNHDA and SQIVND (reference sequence). The CDR3 loop spans 15 amino acids.

The rearrangement links TRBV5-1 to TRBJ2-7; D ambiguous. The germline gives CDR1 SGHRS, CDR2 YFSETQ. V lost 0 bases and J 7 bases, leaving 8 bases between the germline ends. CDR3 length equals 12 residues. The CDR3, as DNA: TGCGCCAGCAGCTTGGGATCTGGGGAGCAGTACTTC. It is translated as CASSLGSGEQYF.

V gene TRBV11-3 combines with J gene TRBJ2-2; 9 bases fit TRBD1. V shed 0 bases and J 6 bases; nucleotides not matched to a gene: 5. Germline-derived CDR1 and CDR2 are SGHNT and YENEEA. This CDR3 comprises 16 residues. CDR3 loop: CASSLELGQGAGELFF. CDR3 DNA sequence: TGTGCCAGCAGCTTAGAGTTGGGACAGGGCGCCGGGGAGCTGTTTTTT.

The rearrangement uses TRBV9 and TRBJ2-5, with D perhaps given as TRBD1 or TRBD2 (6 bases each). The CDR3 spans 15 residues. The V gene lost 4 bases and the J gene lost 1 base, with 14 bases spanning the gap. The germline gives CDR1 SGDLS, CDR2 YYNGEE. The chain's CDR3 is CASSPEGGTQETQYF. The CDR3 DNA reads TGTGCCAGCAGCCCGGAGGGGGGTACCCAAGAGACCCAGTACTTC.

The rearrangement uses TRBV5-1 and TRBJ1-4; the D is unclear. Germline V lookup: CDR1 SGHRS, CDR2 YFSETQ. The CDR3 extends over 14 amino acids. V dropped 0 bases and J dropped 5 bases, with 8 bases sitting between them. CDR3 sequence (DNA): TGCGCCAGCAGCTTGGTGCCAGAGAATGAAAAACTGTTTTTT. It yields the protein CASSLVPENEKLFF.

The chain is built from TRBV6-2 or TRBV6-3 and TRBJ2-1; possible D gene TRBD2, 5 bases. Trimming took 1 base from V and 10 from J, leaving 11 bases between them. This CDR3 is built from 13 residues. The V gene's germline CDR1 is MNHEY and CDR2 SVGEGT. CDR3 sequence reads: CASSYFPGSEQFF. CDR3 DNA sequence: TGTGCCAGCAGTTACTTCCCGGGATCCGAGCAGTTCTTC.

This clone has a single count. J is TRBJ2-1 and V is TRBV7-2; 8 nucleotides match TRBD2. Germline CDR1 and CDR2: SGHTA and FQGNSA. V lost 2 bases to trimming and J lost 1 base; unmatched junction nucleotides: 4. The CDR3 has 16 residues. Written as DNA, the CDR3 is TGTGCCAGCAGCTTAATCGGGGGGGCTTCCTACAATGAGCAGTTCTTC. Protein product: CASSLIGGASYNEQFF. Full variable domain (outside the CDR3, taken from reference TRBV7-2 and TRBJ2-1): GAGVSQSPSNKVTEKGKDVELRCDPISGHTALYWYRQSLGQGLEFLIYFQGNSAPDKSGLPSDRFSAERTGGSVSTLTIQRTQQEDSAVYLCASSLIGGASYNEQFFGPGTRLTVL.

This rearrangement joins TRBV7-9 to TRBJ1-1; the D is unclear. Germline CDR1 and CDR2: SEHNR and FQNEAQ (reference sequence). V was shortened by 1 base and J by 3 bases, with 9 bases between the two germline ends. The CDR3 has 14 residues. The CDR3 DNA follows: TGTGCCAGCAGCTTAGGAGGGATGGACACTGAAGCTTTCTTT. It encodes CASSLGGMDTEAFF.

This chain links TRBV11-2 with TRBJ2-7; D not resolved. Deletions cut 5 bases from V and 0 bases from J, with 17 bases between. This CDR3 has 16 amino acids. CDR1 is SGHAT and CDR2 is FQNNGV in the germline V gene. CDR3 region: CASSPEARPPSYEQYV. The CDR3 bases are TGTGCCAGCAGCCCAGAAGCCAGGCCACCCTCCTACGAGCAGTACGTC.

The rearrangement uses TRBV27 and TRBJ1-5, with D hard to call. This CDR3 has 13 amino acids. The germline CDR1 and CDR2 sequences are MNHEY and SMNVEV (reference sequence). Trimming removed 2 bases from V and 7 bases from J, with 9 bases in between. CDR3 region: CASSLGVSQPQHF. The CDR3 nucleotides read TGTGCCAGCAGTTTAGGGGTTTCGCAGCCCCAGCATTTT.

This chain's CDR3 is CASSPHSTDTQYF. CDR3 coding DNA: TGTGCCAGCAGCCCGCACAGCACAGATACGCAGTATTTT. V is TRBV7-2 and J is TRBJ2-3, with D hard to call. V lost 5 bases to trimming and J lost 0 bases, with 6 bases between them. The CDR3 runs 13 residues. Germline V lookup: CDR1 SGHTA, CDR2 FQGNSA.

The rearrangement uses TRBV18 and TRBJ2-6; TRBD1 aligns across 10 bases. The CDR3 runs 15 residues. J gave up 2 bases and V 11 bases, and 6 bases lay outside the gene matches. Germline CDR1 is KGHSH and CDR2 is LQKENI. CDR3 region: CAASTGGAGANVLTF. For the CDR3, the DNA is TGTGCCGCCTCGACAGGGGGCGCTGGGGCCAACGTCCTGACTTTC.

The chain recombines TRBV6-5 with TRBJ1-2, with 7 bases aligning to TRBD1. The V gene's germline CDR1 is MNHEY and CDR2 SVGAGI. The CDR3 spans 13 residues. The V segment lost 2 bases and the J segment 8 bases; nucleotides outside the gene matches: 5. The CDR3 loop is CASSYRDREGYTF. The CDR3 coding sequence is TGTGCCAGCAGTTACCGGGACAGAGAGGGCTACACCTTC.

The genes are TRBV6-5 and TRBJ1-2; D gene ambiguous. With 6 bases removed from V and 3 bases from J, the gap between germline ends came to 11 bases. The CDR3 runs 13 residues. The germline V gene has CDR1 MNHEY and CDR2 SVGAGI. The CDR3 sequence: CASRADGDYGYTF. The CDR3 DNA reads TGTGCCAGCAGGGCCGACGGAGACTATGGCTACACCTTC.

The V and J genes are TRBV7-2 and TRBJ2-7; 8 bases align to TRBD2. This CDR3 has 15 amino acids. The V and J ends lost 6 bases and 3 bases, in that order; junction bases with no gene match: 10. Germline CDR1 is SGHTA and CDR2 is FQGNSA. CDR3 sequence reads: CASSPGGLAGYEQYF. CDR3 DNA sequence: TGTGCCAGCAGTCCGGGGGGGCTAGCGGGCTACGAGCAGTACTTC.

The rearrangement links TRBV5-5 to TRBJ2-7; D is possibly TRBD1 or TRBD2 (5 bases each). Germline CDR1 is SGHKS and CDR2 is YYEKEE (reference sequence). Trimming removed 6 bases at V and 2 bases at J, with 18 bases between. This CDR3 region has 15 residues. This chain's CDR3 is CASNRVGTGTYEQYF. The DNA of the CDR3 is TGTGCCAGCAACCGGGTGGGGACGGGGACCTACGAGCAGTACTTC. Full variable domain (outside the CDR3, taken from reference TRBV5-5 and TRBJ2-7): DAGVTQSPTHLIKTRGQQVTLRCSPISGHKSVSWYQQVLGQGPQFIFQYYEKEERGRGNFPDRFSARQFPNYSSELNVNALLLGDSALYLCASNRVGTGTYEQYFGPGTRLTVT.